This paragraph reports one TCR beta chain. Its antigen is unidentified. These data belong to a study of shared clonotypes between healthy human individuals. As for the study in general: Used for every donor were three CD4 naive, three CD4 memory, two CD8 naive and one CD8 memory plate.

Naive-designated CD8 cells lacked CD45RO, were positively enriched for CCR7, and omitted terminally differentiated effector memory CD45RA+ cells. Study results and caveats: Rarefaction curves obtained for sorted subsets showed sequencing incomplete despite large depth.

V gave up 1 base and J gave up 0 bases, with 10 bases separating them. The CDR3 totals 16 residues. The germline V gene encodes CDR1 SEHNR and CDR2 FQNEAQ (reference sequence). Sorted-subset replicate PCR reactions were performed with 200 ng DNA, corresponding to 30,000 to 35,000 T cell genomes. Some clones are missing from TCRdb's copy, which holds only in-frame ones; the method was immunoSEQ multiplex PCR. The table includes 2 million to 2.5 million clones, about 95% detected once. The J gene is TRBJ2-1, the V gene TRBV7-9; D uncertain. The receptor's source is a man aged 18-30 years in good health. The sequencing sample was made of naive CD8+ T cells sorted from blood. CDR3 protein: CASSLGQASSYNEQFF. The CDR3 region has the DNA TGTGCCAGCAGCTTAGGGCAGGCGAGCTCCTACAATGAGCAGTTCTTC.